This T cell receptor beta chain was obtained from a study of response to subunit inactivated influenza vaccine (dated by TCRdb to the late 2010s). For the wider study: Deep quantitative profiling of the T cell receptor repertoire was used in the study to follow responses to a trivalent subunit inactivated influenza vaccine. Overall study results and their limits: The authors suggested that each seasonal influenza vaccination may recruit only a limited number of new T cells.

CDR3 length: 12 amino acids, cysteine to phenylalanine. Just the 36-base CDR3 DNA is kept, in frame starting at base 1. V is pared back by 11 bases and J by 0 bases, with 10 bases lying between the germline termini. CDR1 and CDR2 are drawn from the germline V gene: WSHSY, SAAADI. Receptors were amplified or captured by RT-PCR. The sequencing machine was an Illumina HiSeq 2500. TCRdb reprocessed the public reads (quality trimming at Q25 with fastp, clone calling with MiXCR) and kept in-frame beta chains. Merged by CDR3 protein, the rows form single entries marked with the most common genes and DNA. The sample table records 500,000 to 700,000 distinct CDR3 sequences; roughly 25% of these occur just once. Clones ranked in the top ten supply 2.5% to 3% of the sample. This clonotype was counted only a few times. The antigen it binds to is not known. No base quality information exists; no much larger clone differs at one position.

This same sample was also taken into another study, of T cells expressing NK-cell markers. The other study reports the following: 5'RACE template switching, by which a universal primer site and unique molecular identifiers were added, was used to make TCR beta cDNA libraries. Three sorted T-cell subsets (CD3+CD56+NKG2C+, CD3+CD56+NKG2C- and CD3+CD56-NKG2C+) from under 10 donors had their TCR beta-chain repertoires profiled. Of the eight sequenced donors, seven were found to be HCMV-seropositive and one was found to be HCMV-seronegative. In several experiments an anti-gammadeltaTCR antibody was added to restrict sorting to alphabetaTCR-expressing T cells. In roughly 6 donors, the dominant CD3+CD56+NKG2C+ clonotypes ranked among the top 10 CD8+ clonotypes, making up about 1.0-7.0% of CD8+ T cells. Those dominant clonotypes were again the most abundant among CD3+CD56-NKG2C+ cells in a few donors, at roughly 25-60.1%. Whether the expanded NKG2C-expressing T cell clones were specific for HCMV antigens was left unclear. The study sequenced eight donors, all healthy volunteers chosen at random: three men and five women. HCMV-specific IgG was detected in serum with a commercial ELISA kit to determine HCMV serostatus. Peripheral blood mononuclear cells were isolated from blood by Ficoll density gradient centrifugation. Magnetic immunoseparation with Miltenyi isolation kits was used to isolate CD4+ and CD8+ T cells from PBMC. cDNA synthesis was primed from the TCR beta constant segment and was followed by two successive PCR amplification steps. Sequencing of the libraries produced 2 x 150 bp reads on Illumina HiSeq 2000/2500, MiSeq or NextSeq. MIGEC was used to demultiplex reads and group the reads by UMI, and MiTCR was used to assemble and quantify clonotypes. To exclude erroneous sequences, any TCR cDNA sequence not supported by at least two reads was discarded. Downstream repertoire analysis used the tcR package, and clonotypes were matched across fractions by CDR3 nucleotide sequence plus V segment. VDJmatch was used to annotate antigen specificity against VDJdb, with one amino acid substitution allowed in CDR3.

The sequencing used CD4+ T cells sorted from PBMCs, collected about 12 days after vaccination. The chain employs TRBV10-2 and TRBJ1-2; no D segment can be confidently identified. This sequence was found in a man aged 50-60 years who received an inactivated influenza vaccine. Donor details come from another sample of the same person, matched by shared clones. The DNA is as follows: TGCGCCGGATGGGGAGCTAACTATGGCTACACCTTC. Its translation reads: CAGWGANYGYTF.